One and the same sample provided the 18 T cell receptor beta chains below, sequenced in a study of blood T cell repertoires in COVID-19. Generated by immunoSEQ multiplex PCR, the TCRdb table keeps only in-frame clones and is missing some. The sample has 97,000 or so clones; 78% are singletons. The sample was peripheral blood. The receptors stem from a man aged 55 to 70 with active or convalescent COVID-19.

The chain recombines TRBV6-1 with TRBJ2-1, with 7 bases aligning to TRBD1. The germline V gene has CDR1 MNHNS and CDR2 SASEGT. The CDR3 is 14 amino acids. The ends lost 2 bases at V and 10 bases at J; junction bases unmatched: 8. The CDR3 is CASSESVGGWEQFF. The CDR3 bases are TGTGCCAGCAGTGAAAGCGTAGGGGGCTGGGAGCAGTTCTTC.

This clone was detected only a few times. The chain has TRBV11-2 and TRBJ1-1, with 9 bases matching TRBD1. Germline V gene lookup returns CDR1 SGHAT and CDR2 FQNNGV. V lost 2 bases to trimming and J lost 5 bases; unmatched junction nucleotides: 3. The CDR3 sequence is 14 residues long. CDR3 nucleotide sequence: TGTGCCAGCAGCTTAATGACAGGGGGAACTGAAGCTTTCTTT. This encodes CASSLMTGGTEAFF. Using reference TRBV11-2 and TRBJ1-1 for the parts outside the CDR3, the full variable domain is EAGVAQSPRYKIIEKRQSVAFWCNPISGHATLYWYQQILGQGPKLLIQFQNNGVVDDSQLPKDRFSAERLKGVDSTLKIQPAKLEDSAVYLCASSLMTGGTEAFFGQGTRLTVV.

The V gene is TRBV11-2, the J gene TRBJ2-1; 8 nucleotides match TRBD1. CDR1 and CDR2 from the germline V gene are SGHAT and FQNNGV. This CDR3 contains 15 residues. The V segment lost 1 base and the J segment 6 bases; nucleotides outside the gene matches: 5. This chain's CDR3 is CASSLGDRLSNEQFF. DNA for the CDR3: TGTGCCAGCAGCTTAGGGGACAGGCTTTCCAATGAGCAGTTCTTC.

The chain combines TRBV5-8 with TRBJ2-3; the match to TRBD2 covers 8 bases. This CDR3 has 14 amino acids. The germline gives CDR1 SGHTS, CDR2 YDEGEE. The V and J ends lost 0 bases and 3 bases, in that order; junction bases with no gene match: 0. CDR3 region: CASSLGLATDTQYF. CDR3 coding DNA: TGTGCCAGCAGCTTGGGACTAGCGACAGATACGCAGTATTTT.

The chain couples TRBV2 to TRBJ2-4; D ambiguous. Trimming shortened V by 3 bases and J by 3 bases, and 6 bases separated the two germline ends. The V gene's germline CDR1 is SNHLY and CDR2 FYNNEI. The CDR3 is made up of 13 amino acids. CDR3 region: CASSDTVKNIQYF. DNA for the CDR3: TGTGCCAGCAGTGATACGGTCAAAAACATTCAGTACTTC.

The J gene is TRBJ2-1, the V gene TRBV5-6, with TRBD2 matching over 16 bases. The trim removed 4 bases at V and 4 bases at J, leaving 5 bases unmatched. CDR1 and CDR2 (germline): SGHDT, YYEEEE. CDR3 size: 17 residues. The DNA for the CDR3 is TGTGCCAGCAGCGACGGGACTAGCGGGAGGGTTTACAATGAGCAGTTCTTC. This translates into CASSDGTSGRVYNEQFF. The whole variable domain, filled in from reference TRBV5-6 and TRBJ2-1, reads DAGVTQSPTHLIKTRGQQVTLRCSPKSGHDTVSWYQQALGQGPQFIFQYYEEEERQRGNFPDRFSGHQFPNYSSELNVNALLLGDSALYLCASSDGTSGRVYNEQFFGPGTRLTVL.

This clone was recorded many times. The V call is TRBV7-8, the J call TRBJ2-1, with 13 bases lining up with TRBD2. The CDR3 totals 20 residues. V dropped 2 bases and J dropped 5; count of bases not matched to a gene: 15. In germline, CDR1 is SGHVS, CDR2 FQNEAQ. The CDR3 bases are TGTGCCAGCAGCTTACCCCGTTTCTTAACTAGCGGGAGGGCCGACAATGAGCAGTTCTTC. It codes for CASSLPRFLTSGRADNEQFF.

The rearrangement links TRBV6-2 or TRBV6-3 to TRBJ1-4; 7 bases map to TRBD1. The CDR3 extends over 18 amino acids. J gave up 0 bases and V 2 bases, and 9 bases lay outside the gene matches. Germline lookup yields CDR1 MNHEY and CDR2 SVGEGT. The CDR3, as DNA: TGTGCCAGCAGTTACACGGGGACAGACTCTGCAACTAATGAAAAACTGTTTTTT. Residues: CASSYTGTDSATNEKLFF.

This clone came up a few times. For the CDR3, the DNA is TGTGCCAGCAGCCCCAGGGGGGCCGACAATGAGCAGTTCTTC. Translating gives CASSPRGADNEQFF. The chain employs TRBV6-5 and TRBJ2-1, with D tentatively TRBD1 (7 bases). Germline CDR1 MNHEY, CDR2 SVGAGI. V was shortened by 6 bases and J by 5 bases, with 14 bases between the two germline ends. The CDR3 totals 14 residues.

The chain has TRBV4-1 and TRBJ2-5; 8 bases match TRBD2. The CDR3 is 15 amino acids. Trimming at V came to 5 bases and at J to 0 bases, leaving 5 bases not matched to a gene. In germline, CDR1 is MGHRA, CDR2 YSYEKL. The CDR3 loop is CASSSGTRNQETQYF. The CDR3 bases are TGCGCCAGCAGCTCCGGGACTAGAAACCAAGAGACCCAGTACTTC.

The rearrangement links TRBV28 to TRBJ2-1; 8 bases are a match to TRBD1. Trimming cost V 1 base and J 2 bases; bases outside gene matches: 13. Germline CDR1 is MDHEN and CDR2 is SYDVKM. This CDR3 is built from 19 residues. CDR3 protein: CASSLSLRGQGRTYNEQFF. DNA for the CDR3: TGTGCCAGCAGTTTATCCCTCCGCGGACAGGGTCGCACCTACAATGAGCAGTTCTTC.

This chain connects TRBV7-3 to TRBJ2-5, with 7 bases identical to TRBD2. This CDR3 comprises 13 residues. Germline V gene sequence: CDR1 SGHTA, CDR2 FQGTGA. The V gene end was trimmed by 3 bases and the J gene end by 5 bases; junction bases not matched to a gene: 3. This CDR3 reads CASSLRERETQYF. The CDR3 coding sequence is TGTGCCAGCAGCTTGCGGGAGCGGGAGACCCAGTACTTC.

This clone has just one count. The CDR3 reads CASSIPDTHGSNQPQHF. CDR3 sequence (DNA): TGTGCCAGTAGTATCCCGGACACCCACGGGAGCAATCAGCCCCAGCATTTT. The rearrangement links TRBV19 to TRBJ1-5, with TRBD1 as a possible D gene (5 bases). The CDR3 contains 17 residues. The V end lost 3 bases, the J end lost 1 base, and 16 bases lay between the germline ends. Germline V lookup: CDR1 LNHDA, CDR2 SQIVND (reference sequence).

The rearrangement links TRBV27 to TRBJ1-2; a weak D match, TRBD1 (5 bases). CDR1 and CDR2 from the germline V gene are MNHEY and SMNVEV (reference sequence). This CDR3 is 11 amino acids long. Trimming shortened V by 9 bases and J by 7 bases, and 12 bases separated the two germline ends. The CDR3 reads CASQGRAGYTF. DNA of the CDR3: TGTGCCAGTCAGGGAAGGGCTGGCTACACCTTC.

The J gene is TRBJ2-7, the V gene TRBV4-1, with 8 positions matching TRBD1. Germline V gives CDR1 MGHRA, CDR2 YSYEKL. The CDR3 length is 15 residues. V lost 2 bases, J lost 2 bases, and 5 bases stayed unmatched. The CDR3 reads CASSQQLGQAYEQYF. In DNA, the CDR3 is TGCGCCAGCAGCCAACAATTGGGACAGGCCTACGAGCAGTACTTC.

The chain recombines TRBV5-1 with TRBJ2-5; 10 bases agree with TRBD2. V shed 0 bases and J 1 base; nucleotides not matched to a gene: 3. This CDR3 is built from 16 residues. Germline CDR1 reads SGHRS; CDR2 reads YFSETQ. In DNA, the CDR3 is TGCGCCAGCAGCTTGGGACTAGCGGGTTTCCAAGAGACCCAGTACTTC. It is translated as CASSLGLAGFQETQYF.

The CDR3 DNA reads TGTGCCAGTACCAATTTGGCCCTTGATTCACCCCTCCACTTT. Its protein product is CASTNLALDSPLHF. The chain uses TRBV19 and TRBJ1-6; D uncertain. Trimming shortened V by 7 bases and J by 8 bases, and 15 bases separated the two germline ends. This CDR3 spans 14 amino acids. In germline, CDR1 is LNHDA, CDR2 SQIVND (reference sequence).

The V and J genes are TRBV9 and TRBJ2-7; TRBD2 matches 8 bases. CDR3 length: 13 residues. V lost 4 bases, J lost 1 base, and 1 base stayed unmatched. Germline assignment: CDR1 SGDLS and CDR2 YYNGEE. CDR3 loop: CASSPGGSYEQYF. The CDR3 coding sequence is TGTGCCAGCAGCCCGGGGGGGTCCTACGAGCAGTACTTC.